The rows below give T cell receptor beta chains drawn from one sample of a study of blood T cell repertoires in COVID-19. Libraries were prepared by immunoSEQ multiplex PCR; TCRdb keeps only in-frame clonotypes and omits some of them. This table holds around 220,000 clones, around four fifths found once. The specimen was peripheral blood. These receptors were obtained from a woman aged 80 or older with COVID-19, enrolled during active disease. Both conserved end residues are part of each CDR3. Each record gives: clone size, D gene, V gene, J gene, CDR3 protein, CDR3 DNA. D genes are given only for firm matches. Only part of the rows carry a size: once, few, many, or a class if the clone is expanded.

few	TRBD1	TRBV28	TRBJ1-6	CASATGQYNSPLHF	TGTGCCAGCGCTACGGGACAGTATAATTCACCCCTCCACTTT
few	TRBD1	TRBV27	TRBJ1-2	CASSQDRGGNYGYTF	TGTGCCAGCAGTCAGGACAGGGGTGGGAACTATGGCTACACCTTC
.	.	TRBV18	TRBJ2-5	CASSPPNEEAQYF	TGTGCCAGCTCACCACCCAACGAAGAGGCCCAGTACTTC
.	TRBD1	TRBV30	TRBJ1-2	CAWSLQGFGYGYTF	TGTGCCTGGAGTCTACAGGGGTTTGGCTATGGCTACACCTTC
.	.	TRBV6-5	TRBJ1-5	CASMGGSNQPQHF	TGTGCCAGCATGGGAGGGAGCAATCAGCCCCAGCATTTT
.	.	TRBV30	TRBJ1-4	CAWRHPWAPNNEKLFF	TGTGCCTGGAGACACCCCTGGGCTCCAAACAATGAAAAACTGTTTTTT
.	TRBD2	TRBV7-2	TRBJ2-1	CASSPTAGYNEQFF	TGTGCCAGCAGCCCCACAGCGGGGTACAATGAGCAGTTCTTC
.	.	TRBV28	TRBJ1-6	CASSRRPPLHF	TGTGCCAGCAGCCGGCGGCCACCCCTCCACTTT
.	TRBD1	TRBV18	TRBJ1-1	CASSPPGQTKMNTEAFF	TGTGCCAGCTCACCACCGGGACAGACAAAAATGAACACTGAAGCTTTCTTT
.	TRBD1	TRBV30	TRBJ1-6	CAWSVGDRGRSPLHF	TGTGCCTGGAGTGTAGGGGACAGGGGGCGTTCACCCCTCCACTTT
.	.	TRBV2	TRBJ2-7	CASRAGSYEQYF	TGTGCCAGCAGAGCGGGCTCCTACGAGCAGTACTTC
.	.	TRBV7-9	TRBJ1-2	CASSFDRASGAYGYTF	TGTGCCAGCAGCTTCGATAGGGCAAGTGGGGCCTATGGCTACACCTTC
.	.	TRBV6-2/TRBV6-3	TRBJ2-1	CASSYESGWAEQFF	TGTGCCAGCAGTTACGAGTCGGGGTGGGCTGAGCAGTTCTTC
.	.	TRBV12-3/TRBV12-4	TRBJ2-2	CASTYGAGELFF	TGTGCCAGCACCTACGGTGCCGGGGAGCTGTTTTTT
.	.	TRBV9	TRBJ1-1	CASSPRTPAEAFF	TGTGCCAGCAGCCCGAGGACACCAGCTGAAGCTTTCTTT
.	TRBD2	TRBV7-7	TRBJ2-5	CASSSGGIQTQYF	TGTGCTAGCAGCTCGGGAGGGATACAGACCCAGTACTTC
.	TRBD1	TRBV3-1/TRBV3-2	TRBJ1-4	CASSQGAGTGLGGKLFF	TGTGCCAGCAGCCAAGGAGCTGGGACAGGCCTAGGGGGAAAACTGTTTTTT
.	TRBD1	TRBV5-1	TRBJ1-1	CASSSTGTHTEAFF	TGCGCCAGCAGCTCGACAGGGACACACACTGAAGCTTTCTTT
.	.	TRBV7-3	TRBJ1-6	CASSLSNNSPLHF	TGTGCCAGCAGCTTAAGTAATAATTCACCCCTCCACTTT
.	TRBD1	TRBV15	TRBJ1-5	CATSRGGTGQPQHF	TGTGCCACCAGCAGAGGCGGGACAGGACAGCCCCAGCATTTT
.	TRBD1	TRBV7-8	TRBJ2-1	CASSYQGDYNEQFF	TGTGCCAGCAGCTACCAGGGGGACTACAATGAGCAGTTCTTC
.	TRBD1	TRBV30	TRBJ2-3	CVHMTGGSDTQYF	TGTGTCCACATGACAGGGGGCTCAGATACGCAGTATTTT
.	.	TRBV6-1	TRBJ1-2	CASSELYGYTF	TGTGCCAGCAGTGAACTCTATGGCTACACCTTC
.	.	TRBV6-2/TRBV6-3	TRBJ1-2	CASSYRALGDYGYTF	TGTGCCAGCAGTTACAGAGCTCTCGGGGATTATGGCTACACCTTC
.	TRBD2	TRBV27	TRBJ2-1	CASTSSGRRYEQFF	TGTGCCAGCACCTCTAGCGGGAGAAGGTATGAGCAGTTCTTC
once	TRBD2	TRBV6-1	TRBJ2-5	CASRSGTTQETQYF	TGTGCCAGCAGGTCCGGGACTACCCAAGAGACCCAGTACTTC
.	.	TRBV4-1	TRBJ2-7	CASSQAVLTYEQYF	TGCGCCAGCAGCCAAGCGGTCTTAACCTACGAGCAGTACTTC
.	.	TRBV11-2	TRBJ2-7	CASSLGSQGYGEQYF	TGTGCCAGCAGCTTAGGATCGCAGGGCTATGGAGAGCAGTACTTC
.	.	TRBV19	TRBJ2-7	CASSTTDSYEQYF	TGTGCCAGTAGTACAACAGATTCCTACGAGCAGTACTTC
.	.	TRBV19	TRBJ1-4	CASSITRNEKLFF	TGTGCCAGTAGTATTACACGTAATGAAAAACTGTTTTTT
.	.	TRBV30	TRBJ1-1	CAWTLGRGTEAFF	TGTGCCTGGACCCTAGGCCGCGGCACTGAAGCTTTCTTT